This TCR beta chain is from a study of cytomegalovirus exposure and HLA in healthy donors. Study at large: An earlier analysis identified 100 million to 130 million unique TCR beta sequences in approximately 190 million T cells.

This clone has only a few counts. CDR1 and CDR2 from the germline V gene are MDHEN and SYDVKM. Trimming left V 8 bases short and J 1 base short, with 11 bases between. The CDR3 is 13 amino acids. Primers: 60 Vbeta forward and 13 Jbeta reverse. The assay was immunoSEQ multiplex PCR, and TCRdb's table has in-frame clones only and misses some. The sample consists of under 55,000 clones, 73% of them appearing once. The chain links TRBV28 to TRBJ2-5, with D tentatively TRBD2 (6 bases). The sequencing sample was made of PBMCs. The TCR originated in a young man in good health and CMV-seronegative. CDR3 nucleotide sequence: TGTGCCAGCGACCGGGGGTTCCAAGAGACCCAGTACTTC. The encoded protein is CASDRGFQETQYF.